This TCR beta chain derives from a study of T cells in Graves' hyperthyroidism and ophthalmopathy. V lost 8 bases to trimming and J lost 1 base, with 11 bases between them. CDR1 and CDR2 from the germline V gene are SGHTA and FQGNSA. The CDR3 has 13 amino acids. General study findings and limits: From stable hyperthyroidism, ophthalmopathy was set apart by a 13 V-J model. Blood shared most expanded thyroid clonotypes above 0.001.

Points on this clonotype: Its matching antigen is unknown.

The TCR beta CDR3 regions underwent amplification using RNA transcripts as the source. An initial round of RT-PCR targeting the TCR CDR3 relied on the HTBI primer set. MiXCR was run by TCRdb on the multiplex PCR reads, yielding one entry per CDR3 protein. The sample lists hundreds of thousands of distinct CDR3 sequences, approximately 36% occurring once. Across 18 months, stable Graves' hyperthyroidism was marked by no progression to ophthalmopathy. Any patient presenting with uncontrolled infection, other autoimmune disease, pregnancy or lactation was left out. The sample taken for sequencing was blood. This rearrangement joins TRBV7-2 to TRBJ2-5, with unresolved D. The receptor comes from a woman aged 40 to 55 with Graves' hyperthyroidism. CDR3 nucleotides: TGTGCCAGCTCACTTATGGGCCAAGAGACCCAGTACTTC. This encodes CASSLMGQETQYF.